A selection of T cell receptor beta chains follows, all from one sample in a study of blood T cell repertoires in COVID-19. Method: immunoSEQ multiplex PCR; TCRdb's copy keeps in-frame clones and lacks some. The sample lists some 350,000 clones; 87% were seen once. Source material: peripheral blood. The source is a woman in her forties or fifties with COVID-19, enrolled during active disease. Both conserved end residues are part of each CDR3. Fields, in order: J gene, D gene, V gene, clone size, CDR3 protein, CDR3 DNA. A D gene is named only where the DNA matches it firmly. Some rows mark clone size as missing; the rest say once, few, many or name a class of expanded clone.

TRBJ2-3 TRBD2 TRBV14 . CASSHLGAGRGDTQYF TGTGCCAGCAGCCACCTAGGAGCGGGAAGGGGAGATACGCAGTATTTT
TRBJ2-7 . TRBV19 . CASSWRESSYEQYF TGTGCCAGTTCCTGGAGGGAGAGCTCCTACGAGCAGTACTTC
TRBJ1-1 TRBD1 TRBV6-5 . CASSIGQGPEAFF TGTGCCAGCAGCATAGGACAGGGCCCTGAAGCTTTCTTT
TRBJ2-1 . TRBV7-8 . CASSPNFNEQFF TGTGCCAGCAGCCCTAATTTCAATGAGCAGTTCTTC
TRBJ1-2 . TRBV24-1 . CATSAPGLNYGYTF TGTGCCACCAGTGCTCCAGGGCTTAACTATGGCTACACCTTC
TRBJ2-2 TRBD2 TRBV13 . CASSLLAGVYTGELFF TGTGCCAGCAGCCTTCTAGCGGGAGTCTACACCGGGGAGCTGTTTTTT
TRBJ2-1 TRBD2 TRBV6-5 . CASSYSNGGGNEQFF TGTGCCAGCAGTTACTCGAACGGGGGGGGCAATGAGCAGTTCTTC
TRBJ1-1 TRBD1 TRBV5-4 . CASRFGQGARNTEAFF TGTGCCAGCAGGTTTGGACAGGGGGCAAGGAACACTGAAGCTTTCTTT
TRBJ2-5 . TRBV5-1 . CASTLTGNQETQYF TGCGCCAGCACTCTAACAGGGAACCAAGAGACCCAGTACTTC
TRBJ2-5 TRBD2 TRBV19 . CASSIRLAGGLSPKTQYF TGTGCCAGTAGTATCCGTCTAGCGGGAGGTCTCTCTCCAAAGACCCAGTACTTC
TRBJ2-1 TRBD2 TRBV4-1 . CASRDLAGASYNEQFF TGCGCCAGCAGGGACCTAGCGGGAGCCTCCTACAATGAGCAGTTCTTC
TRBJ2-1 . TRBV7-7 . CASSLATDREQFF TGTGCCAGCAGCTTAGCGACAGACCGTGAGCAGTTCTTC
TRBJ2-3 . TRBV25-1 . CASSDSSSTDTQYF TGTGCCAGCAGTGACTCCTCTAGCACAGATACGCAGTATTTT
TRBJ2-1 TRBD2 TRBV10-3 . CAISGLAGVLNEQFF TGTGCCATCAGTGGATTAGCGGGAGTCCTCAATGAGCAGTTCTTC
TRBJ2-7 TRBD1 TRBV7-9 few CASSLGQASSYEQYF TGTGCCAGCAGCTTGGGACAGGCCAGCTCCTACGAGCAGTACTTC
TRBJ2-3 . TRBV19 . CASSSRRPSRGTDTQYF TGTGCCAGTAGCTCGAGGCGGCCTAGCCGAGGGACAGATACGCAGTATTTT
TRBJ1-1 TRBD1 TRBV29-1 . CSVTGTGRSAQNTEAFF TGCAGCGTAACAGGGACAGGGAGGTCAGCCCAGAACACTGAAGCTTTCTTT
TRBJ1-1 TRBD1 TRBV5-1 once CASSLAGTAIEAFF TGCGCCAGCAGCTTAGCCGGGACAGCGATTGAAGCTTTCTTT
TRBJ2-2 . TRBV6-5 . CASSYTGTNTGELFF TGTGCCAGCAGTTACACGGGGACGAACACCGGGGAGCTGTTTTTT
TRBJ2-2 TRBD2 TRBV5-6 . CASSLRTSGRASNTGELFF TGTGCCAGCAGCTTGAGAACTAGCGGGAGGGCCTCGAACACCGGGGAGCTGTTTTTT
TRBJ2-3 TRBD2 TRBV2 . CASRPSSGFTDTQYF TGTGCCAGCAGACCGTCTAGCGGGTTCACAGATACGCAGTATTTT
TRBJ2-1 TRBD2 TRBV4-1 . CASSPRVVSGRYNEQFF TGCGCCAGCAGCCCCCGAGTGGTTAGCGGGAGATACAATGAGCAGTTCTTC
TRBJ1-2 . TRBV24-1 . CATSDQTAGGYTF TGTGCCACCAGTGACCAGACCGCCGGGGGCTACACCTTC
TRBJ2-1 TRBD2 TRBV24-1 . CATSDTSGDTYNEQFF TGTGCCACCAGTGACACTAGCGGAGACACTTACAATGAGCAGTTCTTC
TRBJ1-6 . TRBV5-4 . CASSLGRGMDNSPLHF TGTGCCAGCAGCTTAGGGAGGGGGATGGATAATTCACCCCTCCACTTT
TRBJ2-1 TRBD2 TRBV7-9 . CASSLFAGGPPNEQFF TGTGCCAGCAGCTTATTTGCGGGAGGGCCTCCGAATGAGCAGTTCTTC
TRBJ2-7 TRBD2 TRBV19 once CASSKITTSGRNYEQYF TGTGCCAGTAGTAAAATAACGACTAGCGGGAGGAACTACGAGCAGTACTTC
TRBJ2-1 TRBD2 TRBV2 . CASSEWREGLNEQFF TGTGCCAGCAGTGAATGGCGGGAGGGCCTCAATGAGCAGTTCTTC
TRBJ2-7 TRBD1 TRBV6-5 . CASSNPGTGTYEQYF TGTGCCAGCAGTAACCCCGGGACAGGGACATACGAGCAGTACTTC
TRBJ1-4 . TRBV6-5 . CASSWRGFVNEKLFF TGTGCCAGCAGTTGGAGGGGTTTCGTTAATGAAAAACTGTTTTTT
TRBJ2-1 TRBD2 TRBV7-2 . CASRSPSGRRFF TGTGCCAGCAGGTCCCCTAGCGGGCGGCGGTTCTTC
TRBJ1-5 TRBD1 TRBV18 . CASSPPGTGRGSNQPQHF TGTGCCAGCTCACCACCTGGGACAGGGAGGGGCAGCAATCAGCCCCAGCATTTT
TRBJ2-5 TRBD1 TRBV11-3 . CASSLGSQGAQETQYF TGTGCCAGCAGCTTAGGATCCCAGGGGGCTCAAGAGACCCAGTACTTC
TRBJ1-5 TRBD1 TRBV30 . CAWTVGQTSNQPQHF TGTGCCTGGACCGTGGGACAGACTAGCAATCAGCCCCAGCATTTT
TRBJ2-4 . TRBV12-3/TRBV12-4 . CASSAINIQYF TGTGCCAGCAGCGCGATAAACATTCAGTACTTC
TRBJ1-6 . TRBV5-4 once CASSFRVNSPLHF TGTGCCAGCAGCTTCAGGGTAAATTCACCCCTCCACTTT
TRBJ2-7 TRBD2 TRBV6-2/TRBV6-3 . CASSTLGLAAYEQYF TGTGCCAGCAGTACCCTGGGACTAGCGGCCTACGAGCAGTACTTC
TRBJ2-2 TRBD2 TRBV14 . CASGLAGTGAGELFF TGTGCCAGCGGACTAGCGGGAACGGGGGCCGGGGAGCTGTTTTTT
TRBJ1-1 . TRBV18 few CASSASGQNTEAFF TGTGCCAGCTCAGCATCTGGACAGAACACTGAAGCTTTCTTT
TRBJ2-5 . TRBV27 . CASSLSLRPGGETQYF TGTGCCAGCAGTTTATCATTGAGGCCCGGAGGAGAGACCCAGTACTTC
TRBJ2-7 TRBD1 TRBV13 . CASSLGLDRTSYEQYF TGTGCCAGCAGCTTAGGTCTGGACAGGACGTCCTACGAGCAGTACTTC
TRBJ2-7 . TRBV5-6 . CASSGVGSYYEQYF TGTGCCAGCAGCGGCGTCGGGAGTTACTACGAGCAGTACTTC
TRBJ2-3 . TRBV5-6 few CASSLIGWGSDTQYF TGTGCCAGCAGCTTGATTGGCTGGGGCTCAGATACGCAGTATTTT
TRBJ2-1 . TRBV18 . CASSPPRGFAEQFF TGTGCCAGCTCACCACCACGGGGGTTCGCTGAGCAGTTCTTC
TRBJ2-6 . TRBV7-2 . CASSLASSGAGANVLTF TGTGCCAGCAGCTTAGCGTCTTCAGGGGCTGGGGCCAACGTCCTGACTTTC
TRBJ1-2 TRBD1 TRBV5-6 few CASSSPGQGPRGYTF TGTGCCAGCAGCTCTCCGGGACAGGGTCCTAGAGGCTACACCTTC
TRBJ2-7 TRBD1 TRBV5-1 . CASSGGQGAYEQYF TGCGCCAGCAGCGGCGGACAGGGTGCCTACGAGCAGTACTTC
TRBJ1-3 TRBD1 TRBV23-1 . CASSQFGTGPGNTIYF TGCGCCAGCAGTCAGTTCGGGACAGGGCCTGGAAACACCATATATTTT
TRBJ2-3 . TRBV6-2/TRBV6-3 . CASSLTDTQYF TGTGCCAGCAGTTTAACAGATACGCAGTATTTT
TRBJ2-7 TRBD1 TRBV4-3 . CASSHRDRGADEQYF TGCGCCAGCAGCCATAGGGACAGGGGGGCGGACGAGCAGTACTTC
TRBJ2-1 . TRBV24-1 . CATSSSGTYNEQFF TGTGCCACCAGTTCGTCAGGGACCTACAATGAGCAGTTCTTC
TRBJ2-4 . TRBV27 . CASSPPGRAKNIQYF TGTGCCAGCAGTCCACCGGGGAGGGCCAAAAACATTCAGTACTTC
TRBJ2-7 . TRBV2 . CASSLGGAEQYF TGTGCCAGCAGTCTTGGAGGGGCCGAGCAGTACTTC
TRBJ1-1 . TRBV30 . CAWSRDMGNTEAFF TGTGCCTGGAGTCGAGACATGGGGAACACTGAAGCTTTCTTT
TRBJ2-7 TRBD2 TRBV19 . CASTDGASGAYEQYF TGTGCCAGTACCGATGGGGCTAGCGGAGCCTACGAGCAGTACTTC
TRBJ1-3 . TRBV30 . CAWNQYGSGNTIYF TGTGCCTGGAACCAGTATGGCTCTGGAAACACCATATATTTT
TRBJ1-2 . TRBV19 . CASSILNRPNYGYTF TGTGCCAGTAGTATATTAAACAGACCTAACTATGGCTACACCTTC